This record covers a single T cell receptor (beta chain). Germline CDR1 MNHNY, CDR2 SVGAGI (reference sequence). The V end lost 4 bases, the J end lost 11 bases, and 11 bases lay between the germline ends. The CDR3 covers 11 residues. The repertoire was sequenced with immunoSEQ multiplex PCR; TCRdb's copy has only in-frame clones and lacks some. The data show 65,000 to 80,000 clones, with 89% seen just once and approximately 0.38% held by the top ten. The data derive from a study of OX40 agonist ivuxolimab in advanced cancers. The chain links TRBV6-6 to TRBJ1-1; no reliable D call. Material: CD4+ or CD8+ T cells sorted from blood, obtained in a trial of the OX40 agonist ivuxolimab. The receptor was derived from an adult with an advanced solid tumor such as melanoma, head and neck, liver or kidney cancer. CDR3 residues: CASSLGYRAFF. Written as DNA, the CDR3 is TGTGCCAGCAGTTTAGGGTATCGGGCTTTCTTT.